This TCR beta chain is from a study of blood T cells in healthy people across ages. This CDR3 comprises 17 residues. Germline CDR1 is SGHRS and CDR2 is YFSETQ. A J-beta primer mix and a sample-barcoded 5' primer were used in a second PCR of about 7 to 12 cycles. MiXCR was run by TCRdb on the 5' RACE reads, yielding one entry per CDR3 protein. The data contain hundreds of thousands of distinct CDR3 sequences, under 65% of them seen just once; the ten biggest clones take up roughly 34%. The sequenced sample was blood. This receptor was identified in a man aged 60 to 75 in good health. The rearrangement joins TRBV5-1 to TRBJ2-7; 14 nucleotides line up with TRBD2. Gene TRBJ2-5 matches the end of the DNA better, so the J call may be wrong. CDR3 DNA: TGCGCCAGCAGCTTGACCGGGACTAGCGGGAGACAAGAGACCCAGTACTTC. This sequence encodes CASSLTGTSGRQETQYF.